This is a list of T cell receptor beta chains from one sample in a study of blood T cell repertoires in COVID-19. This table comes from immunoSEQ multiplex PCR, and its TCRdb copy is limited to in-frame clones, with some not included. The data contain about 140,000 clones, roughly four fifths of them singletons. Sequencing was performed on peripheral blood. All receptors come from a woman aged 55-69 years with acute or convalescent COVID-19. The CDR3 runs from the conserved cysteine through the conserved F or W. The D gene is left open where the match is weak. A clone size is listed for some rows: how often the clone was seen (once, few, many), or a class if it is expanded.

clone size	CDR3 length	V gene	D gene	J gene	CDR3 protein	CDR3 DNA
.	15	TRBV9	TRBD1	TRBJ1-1	CASSPSTGLNTEAFF	TGTGCCAGCAGCCCCTCGACAGGGTTGAACACTGAAGCTTTCTTT
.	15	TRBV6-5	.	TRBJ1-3	CASGTEQGSGNTIYF	TGTGCCAGCGGCACCGAACAGGGCTCTGGAAACACCATATATTTT
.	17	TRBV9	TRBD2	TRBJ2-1	CASSVDYLTSSNNEQFF	TGTGCCAGCAGCGTAGATTACTTGACTAGCAGTAACAATGAGCAGTTCTTC
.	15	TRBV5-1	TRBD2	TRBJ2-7	CASSGGHGGIYEQYF	TGCGCCAGCAGCGGAGGGCACGGGGGGATCTACGAGCAGTACTTC
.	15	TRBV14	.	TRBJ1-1	CASSQDLSRGTEAFF	TGTGCCAGCAGCCAAGATCTTTCCCGGGGCACTGAAGCTTTCTTT
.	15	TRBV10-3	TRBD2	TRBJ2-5	CAISVASGNQETQYF	TGTGCCATCAGTGTTGCTAGCGGGAACCAAGAGACCCAGTACTTC
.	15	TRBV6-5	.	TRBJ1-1	CASSYSGRVNTEAFF	TGTGCCAGCAGTTACAGCGGACGGGTGAACACTGAAGCTTTCTTT
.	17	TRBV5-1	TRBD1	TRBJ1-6	CASSSSGTGTYNSPLHF	TGCGCCAGCAGCTCGTCCGGGACAGGGACTTATAATTCACCCCTCCACTTT
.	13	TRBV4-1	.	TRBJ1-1	CASSYGGDTEAFF	TGCGCCAGCAGCTACGGAGGGGACACTGAAGCTTTCTTT
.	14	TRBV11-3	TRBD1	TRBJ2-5	CASPGDRGGETQYF	TGTGCCAGCCCCGGGGACAGGGGCGGGGAGACCCAGTACTTC
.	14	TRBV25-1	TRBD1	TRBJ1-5	CASRETGENQPQHF	TGTGCCAGCAGGGAGACAGGGGAAAATCAGCCCCAGCATTTT
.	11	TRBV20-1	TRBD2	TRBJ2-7	CSALGGEKQYF	TGCAGTGCCCTGGGAGGGGAAAAGCAGTACTTC
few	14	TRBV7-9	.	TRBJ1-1	CASSLDRVNTEAFF	TGTGCCAGCAGCTTAGACCGGGTGAACACTGAAGCTTTCTTT
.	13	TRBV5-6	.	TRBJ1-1	CASSQVRSLEAFF	TGTGCCAGCAGCCAGGTCAGATCGCTTGAAGCTTTCTTT
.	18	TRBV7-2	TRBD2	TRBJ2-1	CASSFDSFGAGGYNEQFF	TGTGCCAGCAGCTTCGACAGTTTTGGCGCGGGAGGATACAATGAGCAGTTCTTC
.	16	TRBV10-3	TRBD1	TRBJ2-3	CAISEGQGGDGDTQYF	TGTGCCATCAGTGAGGGACAGGGTGGGGATGGAGATACGCAGTATTTT
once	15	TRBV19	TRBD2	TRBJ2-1	CASSTLLADYNEQFF	TGTGCCAGTAGTACCCTCCTAGCGGACTACAATGAGCAGTTCTTC
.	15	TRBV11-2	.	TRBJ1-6	CASSPAGKGNSPLHF	TGTGCCAGCAGCCCGGCGGGGAAAGGGAATTCACCCCTCCACTTT
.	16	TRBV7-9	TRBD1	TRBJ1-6	CASSLDRNYYNSPLHF	TGTGCCAGCAGCTTGGACAGGAACTATTATAATTCACCCCTCCACTTT
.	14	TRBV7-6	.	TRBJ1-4	CASSLDSFNEKLFF	TGTGCCAGCAGTCTGGACAGTTTTAATGAAAAACTGTTTTTT
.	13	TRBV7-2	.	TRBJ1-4	CASSVQSREKLFF	TGTGCCAGCAGCGTTCAATCTCGGGAAAAACTGTTTTTT
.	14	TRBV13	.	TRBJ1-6	CASSLGAGNSPLHF	TGTGCCAGCAGCCTAGGGGCGGGGAATTCACCCCTCCACTTT
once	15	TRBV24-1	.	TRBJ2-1	CATSGAGASYNEQFF	TGTGCCACCAGTGGTGCGGGGGCCAGTTACAATGAGCAGTTCTTC